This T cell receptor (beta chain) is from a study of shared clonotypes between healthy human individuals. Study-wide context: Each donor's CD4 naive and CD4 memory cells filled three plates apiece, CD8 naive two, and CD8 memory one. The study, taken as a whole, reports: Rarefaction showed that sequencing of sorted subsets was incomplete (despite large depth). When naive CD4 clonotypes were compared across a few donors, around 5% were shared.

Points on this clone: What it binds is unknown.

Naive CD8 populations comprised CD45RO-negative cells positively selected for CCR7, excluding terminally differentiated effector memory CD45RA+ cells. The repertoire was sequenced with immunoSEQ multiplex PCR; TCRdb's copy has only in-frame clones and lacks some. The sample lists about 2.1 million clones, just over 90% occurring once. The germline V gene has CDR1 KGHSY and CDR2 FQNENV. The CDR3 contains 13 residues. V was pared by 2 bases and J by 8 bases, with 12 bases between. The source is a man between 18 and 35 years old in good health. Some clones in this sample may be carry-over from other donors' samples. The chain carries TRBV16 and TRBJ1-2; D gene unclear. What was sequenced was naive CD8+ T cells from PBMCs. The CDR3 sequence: CASSQQAGSGYTF. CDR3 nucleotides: TGTGCCAGCAGCCAACAAGCAGGAAGCGGCTACACCTTC.